This T cell receptor (beta chain) was documented in a study of PD-L1 blockade in urothelial cancer. Study details: Between 0 and 3 chemotherapy regimens preceded treatment for each patient. Study-wide results and limits: Tumor-linked clones in blood grew more by 3 weeks in durable-benefit patients.

Sequencing used immunoSEQ multiplex PCR; TCRdb keeps in-frame clones, though not all of them. The data hold 130,000 or so clones, with roughly 83% observed a single time. This CDR3 is built from 14 residues. Germline CDR1 SNHLY, CDR2 FYNNEI. Trimming left V 10 bases short and J 3 bases short, with 18 bases between. Details on this clone: Antigen unknown.

The time point denotes: pretreatment peripheral blood. The sequencing used PBMCs, collected around atezolizumab (anti-PD-L1) treatment. The rearrangement links TRBV2 to TRBJ2-5; D is perhaps TRBD2 (6 bases). This clonotype originated in a man aged 50-59 years with urothelial cancer. CDR3 protein: CATSKGGGKETQYF. Here the CDR3 DNA reads TGTGCCACCTCAAAGGGCGGAGGGAAAGAGACCCAGTACTTC. Filled out from reference TRBV2 and TRBJ2-5, the complete variable domain reads EPEVTQTPSHQVTQMGQEVILRCVPISNHLYFYWYRQILGQKVEFLVSFYNNEISEKSEIFDDQFSVERPDGSNFTLKIRSTKLEDSAMYFCATSKGGGKETQYFGPGTRLLVL.